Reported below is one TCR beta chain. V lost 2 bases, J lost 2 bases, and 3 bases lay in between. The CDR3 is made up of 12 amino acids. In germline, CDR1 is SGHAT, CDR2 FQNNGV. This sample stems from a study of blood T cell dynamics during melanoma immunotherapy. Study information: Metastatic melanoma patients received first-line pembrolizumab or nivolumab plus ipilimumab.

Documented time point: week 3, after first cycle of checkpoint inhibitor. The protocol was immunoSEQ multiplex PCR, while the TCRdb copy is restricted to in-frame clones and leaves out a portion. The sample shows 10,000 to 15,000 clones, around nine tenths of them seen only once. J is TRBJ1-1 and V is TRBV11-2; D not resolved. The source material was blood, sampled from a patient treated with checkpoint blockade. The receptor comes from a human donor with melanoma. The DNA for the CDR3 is TGTGCCAGCAGCTTACAAAACACTGAAGCTTTCTTT. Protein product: CASSLQNTEAFF. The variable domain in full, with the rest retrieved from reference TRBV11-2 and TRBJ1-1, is EAGVAQSPRYKIIEKRQSVAFWCNPISGHATLYWYQQILGQGPKLLIQFQNNGVVDDSQLPKDRFSAERLKGVDSTLKIQPAKLEDSAVYLCASSLQNTEAFFGQGTRLTVV.